One and the same sample provided the 19 T cell receptor beta chains below, sequenced in a study of cytomegalovirus exposure and HLA in healthy donors. The PCR made use of 60 Vbeta and 13 Jbeta primers. Profiled with immunoSEQ multiplex PCR; TCRdb holds only in-frame clones, not every one. In the table there are 100,000 to 120,000 clones, approximately 80% of which are singletons. The sample was PBMCs. Every receptor here comes from a woman aged 18-35 years in good health and CMV-seronegative.

The V gene is TRBV5-6, the J gene TRBJ2-3; D call uncertain. With 0 bases removed from V and 3 bases from J, the gap between germline ends came to 8 bases. From germline, CDR1 is SGHDT and CDR2 YYEEEE. CDR3 length: 14 amino acids. The CDR3 nucleotides are TGTGCCAGCAGCTTGGTCGTCCCGACAGATACGCAGTATTTT. Protein: CASSLVVPTDTQYF.

V usage is TRBV28 and J usage is TRBJ2-7; TRBD1 matches at 8 bases. The germline V gene has CDR1 MDHEN and CDR2 SYDVKM. J gave up 3 bases and V 3 bases, and 4 bases lay outside the gene matches. The length of the CDR3 is 14 residues. CDR3 bases: TGTGCCAGCAGTTTCGGGACAGGACACTACGAGCAGTACTTC. This sequence encodes CASSFGTGHYEQYF.

This chain joins TRBV13 and TRBJ2-5; 11 positions agree with TRBD2. This CDR3 is 17 amino acids long. The germline gives CDR1 PRHDT, CDR2 FYEKMQ (reference sequence). V gave up 5 bases and J gave up 1 base; unmatched junction bases: 9. CDR3 residues: CASSPPWTSGFQETQYF. Written as DNA, the CDR3 is TGTGCCAGCAGCCCCCCGTGGACTAGCGGGTTCCAAGAGACCCAGTACTTC.

Only a few counts were recorded for this clone. Here the CDR3 DNA reads TGTGCCACCAGCAGAGCGGTGGGCCGCGAAGCTTTCTTT. It yields the protein CATSRAVGREAFF. The chain has TRBV15 and TRBJ1-1; D gene unclear. V was pared by 1 base and J by 8 bases, with 11 bases between. The CDR3 is made up of 13 amino acids. Germline V gene lookup returns CDR1 LNHNV and CDR2 YYDKDF (reference sequence).

J is TRBJ2-1 and V is TRBV18, with D perhaps matching TRBD2 (6 bases). CDR1 and CDR2 from the germline V gene are KGHSH and LQKENI. V was pared by 2 bases and J by 4 bases, with 12 bases between. The CDR3 consists of 15 residues. CDR3 nucleotides: TGTGCCAGCTCACCAGCTAGCGCGGGATACAATGAGCAGTTCTTC. It is translated as CASSPASAGYNEQFF.

The chain recombines TRBV7-2 with TRBJ1-2, with a weak D call TRBD1 (6 bases). CDR3 size: 15 residues. CDR1 is SGHTA and CDR2 is FQGNSA in the germline V gene. The V and J ends lost 5 bases and 6 bases respectively, with 19 bases between them. CDR3 sequence: CASSDPRGWRDGYTF. The CDR3 region has the DNA TGTGCCAGCAGCGACCCCAGGGGATGGCGCGATGGCTACACCTTC.

The chain combines TRBV13 with TRBJ2-5; 7 positions agree with TRBD1. The CDR3 has 15 amino acids. After removal of 5 bases from V and 2 bases from J, the junction contained 8 bases not matched to a gene. Germline V gene sequence: CDR1 PRHDT, CDR2 FYEKMQ (reference sequence). This CDR3 reads CASSPRGTAQETQYF. The CDR3 region has the DNA TGTGCCAGCAGCCCCCGTGGGACAGCACAAGAGACCCAGTACTTC.

This chain joins TRBV10-3 and TRBJ2-1, with D unclear. The CDR3 spans 16 residues. Deletions cut 0 bases from V and 3 bases from J, with 12 bases between. Germline CDR1 and CDR2: ENHRY and SYGVKD. Here the CDR3 reads CAISESELANYNEQFF. CDR3 bases: TGTGCCATCAGTGAGTCTGAGCTTGCGAACTACAATGAGCAGTTCTTC.

This clone was seen a single time. The genes are TRBV28 and TRBJ2-3, with D uncertain. The CDR3 runs to 11 residues. CDR1 is MDHEN and CDR2 is SYDVKM in the germline V gene. Trimming took off 2 bases at V and 5 bases at J, with 2 bases between the two ends. The CDR3 loop is CASSLLDTQYF. DNA of the CDR3: TGTGCCAGCAGTTTACTAGATACGCAGTATTTT.

This chain links TRBV9 with TRBJ1-1, with no clear D. The CDR3 extends over 15 amino acids. Germline V gives CDR1 SGDLS, CDR2 YYNGEE. Trimming pared 0 bases from V and 5 bases from J, leaving 14 bases between. CDR3 sequence reads: CASSVGGGRRTEAFF. The CDR3 coding sequence is TGTGCCAGCAGCGTAGGTGGAGGGAGGAGAACTGAAGCTTTCTTT.

The genes are TRBV9 and TRBJ1-2; maybe TRBD1 (5 bases). Trimming took 4 bases from V and 7 from J, leaving 17 bases between them. The CDR3 is 14 residues long. Germline assignment: CDR1 SGDLS and CDR2 YYNGEE. The CDR3 loop reads CASSSDLQVPGYTF. CDR3 DNA: TGTGCCAGCAGCTCCGACCTACAGGTTCCTGGCTACACCTTC. Supplemented by reference TRBV9 and TRBJ1-2, the full variable domain reads DSGVTQTPKHLITATGQRVTLRCSPRSGDLSVYWYQQSLDQGLQFLIQYYNGEERAKGNILERFSAQQFPDLHSELNLSSLELGDSALYFCASSSDLQVPGYTFGSGTRLTVV.

The V gene is TRBV5-5, the J gene TRBJ2-7; 9 nucleotides line up with TRBD1. The CDR3 runs to 15 residues. Per the germline V gene, CDR1 is SGHKS and CDR2 is YYEKEE (reference sequence). Unmatched junction bases numbered 8, after V lost 4 bases and J lost 3 bases. The CDR3: CASSPPDRGGYEQYF. Written as DNA, the CDR3 is TGTGCCAGCAGCCCCCCGGACAGGGGAGGCTACGAGCAGTACTTC.

This CDR3 reads CASSLEWTSGSETQYF. In DNA, the CDR3 is TGTGCCAGCTCACTGGAATGGACTAGCGGGAGTGAGACCCAGTACTTC. The V gene is TRBV18, the J gene TRBJ2-5, with 13 bases fitting TRBD2. This CDR3 is 16 amino acids long. V shed 4 bases and J 5 bases; nucleotides not matched to a gene: 7. CDR1 KGHSH and CDR2 LQKENI come from the germline V gene. The variable domain in full, completed from reference TRBV18 and TRBJ2-5, reads NAGVMQNPRHLVRRRGQEARLRCSPMKGHSHVYWYRQLPEEGLKFMVYLQKENIIDESGMPKERFSAEFPKEGPSILRIQQVVRGDSAAYFCASSLEWTSGSETQYFGPGTRLLVL.

This clone has a single count. The chain carries TRBV6-5 and TRBJ1-1; tentatively, D is TRBD1 (6 bases). With 6 bases removed from V and 10 bases from J, the gap between germline ends came to 24 bases. The CDR3 consists of 15 residues. Per germline, CDR1 MNHEY and CDR2 SVGAGI. CDR3 region: CASRRGWSGSGGAFF. The CDR3 DNA reads as TGTGCCAGCAGGAGGGGGTGGTCAGGGTCAGGCGGAGCTTTCTTT.

A remark on this clone: The junction departs from the called germline gene at one end, perhaps through a read error. The rearrangement uses TRBV7-2 and TRBJ1-2; TRBD1 agrees at 8 bases. The CDR3 totals 16 residues. Germline CDR1 SGHTA, CDR2 FQGNSA. The CDR3 DNA sequence: TGTGCCAGCAGCTTAGATCGGACAGGGAATTACTATGGCTACCCCTTC. It translates to CASSLDRTGNYYGYPF.

This chain uses TRBV30 with TRBJ1-3; no definite D call. The length of the CDR3 is 15 residues. Per the germline V gene, CDR1 is GTSNPN and CDR2 is SVGIG (reference sequence). Deletions cut 4 bases from V and 0 bases from J, with 13 bases between. CDR3 amino acids: CAWKRLAYSGNTIYF. Here the CDR3 DNA reads TGTGCCTGGAAGAGACTCGCCTACTCTGGAAACACCATATATTTT.

This clone was found once. V and J are TRBV28 and TRBJ2-7; 8 positions match TRBD1. Germline trimming cut 4 bases from V and 1 base from J; bases unmatched to any gene: 9. There are 16 residues in the CDR3. CDR1 is MDHEN and CDR2 is SYDVKM in the germline V gene. The CDR3 loop is CASSWSWTGRSYEQYF. In DNA, the CDR3 is TGTGCCAGCAGTTGGAGCTGGACAGGGAGATCCTACGAGCAGTACTTC.

The chain has TRBV4-3 and TRBJ1-2; possible D gene TRBD1, 6 bases. CDR1 is LGHNA, CDR2 YSLEER, per germline. CDR3 length: 14 residues. V was cut by 2 bases and J by 7 bases, with 14 bases left in between. Here the CDR3 reads CASSQPAQGSGYTF. CDR3 DNA: TGCGCCAGCAGCCAACCCGCCCAGGGGTCTGGCTACACCTTC.

The chain joins TRBV18 to TRBJ2-1; 8 bases align to TRBD2. The CDR3 contains 15 residues. The germline gives CDR1 KGHSH, CDR2 LQKENI. V lost 3 bases, J lost 6 bases, and 7 bases stayed unmatched. CDR3 in amino acids: CASSPGGAASNEQFF. CDR3 nucleotides: TGTGCCAGCTCACCCGGGGGGGCCGCGAGCAATGAGCAGTTCTTC.